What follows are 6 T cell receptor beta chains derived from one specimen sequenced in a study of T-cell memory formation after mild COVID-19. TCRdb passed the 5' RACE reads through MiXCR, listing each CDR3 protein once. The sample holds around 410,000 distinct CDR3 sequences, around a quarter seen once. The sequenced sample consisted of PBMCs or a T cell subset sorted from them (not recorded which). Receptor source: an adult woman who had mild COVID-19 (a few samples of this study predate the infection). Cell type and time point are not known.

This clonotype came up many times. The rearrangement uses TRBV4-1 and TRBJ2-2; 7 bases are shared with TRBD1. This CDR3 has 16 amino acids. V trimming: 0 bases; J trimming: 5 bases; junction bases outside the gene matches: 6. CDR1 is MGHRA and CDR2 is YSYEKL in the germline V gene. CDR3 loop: CASSQEPGQLTGELFF. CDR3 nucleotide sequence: TGCGCCAGCAGCCAAGAACCGGGACAGTTAACCGGGGAGCTGTTTTTT.

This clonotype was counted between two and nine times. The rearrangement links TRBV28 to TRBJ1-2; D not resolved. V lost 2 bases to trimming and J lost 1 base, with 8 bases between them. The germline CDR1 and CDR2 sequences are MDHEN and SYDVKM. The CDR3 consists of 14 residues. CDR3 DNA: TGTGCCAGCAGTTTAGTGACACTTAACTATGGCTACACCTTC. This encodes CASSLVTLNYGYTF.

The CDR3 DNA is TGTGCCACCAGGGGACTAGCGGGAGAGAATGAGCAGTTCTTC. This translates into CATRGLAGENEQFF. The chain links TRBV24-1 to TRBJ2-1; 14 bases align to TRBD2. The germline V gene has CDR1 KGHDR and CDR2 SFDVKD. CDR3 size: 14 residues. J gave up 7 bases and V 7 bases, and 2 bases lay outside the gene matches.

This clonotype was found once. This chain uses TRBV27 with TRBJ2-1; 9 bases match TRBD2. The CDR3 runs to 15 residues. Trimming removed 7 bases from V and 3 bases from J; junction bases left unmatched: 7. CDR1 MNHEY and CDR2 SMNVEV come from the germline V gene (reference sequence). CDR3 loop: CASISTSGYYNEQFF. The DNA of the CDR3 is TGTGCCAGCATTTCGACTAGCGGTTACTACAATGAGCAGTTCTTC.

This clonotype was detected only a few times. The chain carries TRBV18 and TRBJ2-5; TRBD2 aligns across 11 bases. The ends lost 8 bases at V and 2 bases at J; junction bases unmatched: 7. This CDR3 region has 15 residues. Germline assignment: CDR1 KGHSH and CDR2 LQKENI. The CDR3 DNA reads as TGTGCCAGCGCCCTAGCGGGGGGACGACAAGAGACCCAGTACTTC. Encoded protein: CASALAGGRQETQYF. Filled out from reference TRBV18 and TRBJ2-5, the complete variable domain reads NAGVMQNPRHLVRRRGQEARLRCSPMKGHSHVYWYRQLPEEGLKFMVYLQKENIIDESGMPKERFSAEFPKEGPSILRIQQVVRGDSAAYFCASALAGGRQETQYFGPGTRLLVL.

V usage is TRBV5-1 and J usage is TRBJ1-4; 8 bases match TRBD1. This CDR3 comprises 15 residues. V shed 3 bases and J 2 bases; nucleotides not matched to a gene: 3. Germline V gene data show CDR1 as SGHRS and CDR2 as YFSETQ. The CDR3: CASSSNRGTNEKLFF. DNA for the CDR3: TGCGCCAGCAGCTCGAACAGGGGGACTAATGAAAAACTGTTTTTT.